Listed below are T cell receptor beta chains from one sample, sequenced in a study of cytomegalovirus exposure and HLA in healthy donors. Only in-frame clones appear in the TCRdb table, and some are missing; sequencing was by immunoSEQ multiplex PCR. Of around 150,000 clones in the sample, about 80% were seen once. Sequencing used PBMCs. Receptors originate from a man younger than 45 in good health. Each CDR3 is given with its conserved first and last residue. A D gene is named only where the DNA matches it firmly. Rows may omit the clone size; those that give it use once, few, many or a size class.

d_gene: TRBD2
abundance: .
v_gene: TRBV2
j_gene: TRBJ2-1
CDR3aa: CASSGEAGGPVSYNEQFF
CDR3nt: TGTGCCAGCAGTGGGGAGGCGGGAGGGCCGGTTTCCTACAATGAGCAGTTCTTC

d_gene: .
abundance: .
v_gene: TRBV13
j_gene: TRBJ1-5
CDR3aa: CASSSSLMGHQPQHF
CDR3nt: TGTGCCAGCAGCTCATCCCTCATGGGGCACCAGCCCCAGCATTTT

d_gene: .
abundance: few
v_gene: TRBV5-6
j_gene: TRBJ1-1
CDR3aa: CASSLQGSVVGFF
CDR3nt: TGTGCCAGCAGCTTGCAGGGCAGCGTAGTTGGTTTCTTT

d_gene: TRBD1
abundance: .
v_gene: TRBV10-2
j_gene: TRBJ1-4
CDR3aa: CASRRDRRNEKLFF
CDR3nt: TGCGCCAGCAGAAGGGACAGGAGGAATGAAAAACTGTTTTTT

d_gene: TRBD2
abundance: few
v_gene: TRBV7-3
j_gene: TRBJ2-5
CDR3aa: CASSSGRGDSQETQYF
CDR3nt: TGTGCCAGCAGCTCCGGGAGGGGAGACAGTCAAGAGACCCAGTACTTC

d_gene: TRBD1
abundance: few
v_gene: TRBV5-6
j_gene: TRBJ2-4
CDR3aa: CASSLLGTGGPGAKNIQYF
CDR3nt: TGTGCCAGCAGCTTGCTCGGGACAGGGGGACCCGGGGCCAAAAACATTCAGTACTTC

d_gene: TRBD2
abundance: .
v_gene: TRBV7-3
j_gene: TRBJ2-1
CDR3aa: CASSSPTSGSSYNEQFF
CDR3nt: TGTGCCAGCAGCTCGCCGACTAGCGGGAGCTCCTACAATGAGCAGTTCTTC

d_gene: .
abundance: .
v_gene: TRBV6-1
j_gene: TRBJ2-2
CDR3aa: CASVGSGTGELFF
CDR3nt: TGTGCCAGCGTCGGTTCGGGCACCGGGGAGCTGTTTTTT

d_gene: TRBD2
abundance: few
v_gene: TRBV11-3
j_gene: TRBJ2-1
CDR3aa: CASSLTLRLAGGTHNEQFF
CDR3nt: TGTGCCAGCAGCTTAACCCTCAGACTAGCGGGAGGGACCCACAATGAGCAGTTCTTC

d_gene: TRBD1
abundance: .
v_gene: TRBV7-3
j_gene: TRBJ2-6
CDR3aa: CASSGYGTGDGANVLTF
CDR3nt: TGTGCCAGCAGCGGATACGGGACAGGGGATGGGGCCAACGTCCTGACTTTC

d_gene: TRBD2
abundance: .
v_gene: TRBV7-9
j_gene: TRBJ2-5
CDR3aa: CASSLQLAGGPDSTQYF
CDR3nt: TGTGCCAGCAGCTTGCAATTAGCGGGAGGCCCCGATTCGACCCAGTACTTC

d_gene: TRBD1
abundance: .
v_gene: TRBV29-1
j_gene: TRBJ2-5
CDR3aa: CSVEGDRVGETQYF
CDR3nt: TGCAGCGTTGAAGGAGACAGGGTGGGGGAGACCCAGTACTTC

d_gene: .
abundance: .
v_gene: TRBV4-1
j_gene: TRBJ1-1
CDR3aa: CASSPILRDKNTEAFF
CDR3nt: TGCGCCAGCAGCCCAATCCTCCGGGACAAGAACACTGAAGCTTTCTTT

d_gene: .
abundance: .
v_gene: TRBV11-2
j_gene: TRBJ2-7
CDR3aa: CASSLDVLARIREQYF
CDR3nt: TGTGCCAGCAGCTTAGATGTCTTGGCCAGAATTCGCGAGCAGTACTTC

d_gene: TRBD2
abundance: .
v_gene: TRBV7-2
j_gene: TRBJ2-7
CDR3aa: CASSRLAGYYEQYF
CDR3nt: TGTGCCAGCAGCCGACTAGCGGGTTACTACGAGCAGTACTTC

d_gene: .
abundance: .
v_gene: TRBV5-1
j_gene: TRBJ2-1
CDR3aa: CASSLGLAPSSYNEQFF
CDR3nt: TGCGCCAGCAGCTTGGGGTTAGCTCCCAGCTCCTACAATGAGCAGTTCTTC

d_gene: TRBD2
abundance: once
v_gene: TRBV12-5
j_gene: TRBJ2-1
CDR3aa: CASGLVQRKGGLAGGPSSYNEQFF
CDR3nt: TGTGCTAGTGGTCTTGTACAGAGAAAGGGTGGACTAGCGGGAGGCCCCAGCTCCTACAATGAGCAGTTCTTC

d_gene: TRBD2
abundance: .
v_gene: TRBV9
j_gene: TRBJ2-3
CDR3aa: CASSTRREGDTQYF
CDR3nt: TGTGCCAGCAGCACTCGTCGGGAGGGAGATACGCAGTATTTT

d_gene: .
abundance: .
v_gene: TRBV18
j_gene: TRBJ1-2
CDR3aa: CASSPPPTGSFYGYTF
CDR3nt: TGTGCCAGCTCACCACCTCCAACAGGGTCTTTCTATGGCTACACCTTC

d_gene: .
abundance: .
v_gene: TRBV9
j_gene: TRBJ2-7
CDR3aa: CASSNREGYEQYF
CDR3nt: TGTGCCAGCAGCAACAGGGAAGGCTACGAGCAGTACTTC

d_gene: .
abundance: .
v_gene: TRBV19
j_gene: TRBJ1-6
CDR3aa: CASSYARDPSPLHF
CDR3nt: TGTGCCAGTAGTTATGCCAGGGATCCTTCACCCCTCCACTTT

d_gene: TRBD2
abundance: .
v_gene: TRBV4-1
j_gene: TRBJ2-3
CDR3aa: CASSQARPGTSGRARHTDTQYF
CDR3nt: TGCGCCAGCAGCCAAGCTCGGCCAGGGACTAGCGGGAGGGCCCGGCATACAGATACGCAGTATTTT

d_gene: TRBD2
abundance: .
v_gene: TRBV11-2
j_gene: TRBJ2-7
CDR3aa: CASSLDRLVTSGSYEQYF
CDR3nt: TGTGCCAGCAGCTTAGATCGGTTGGTAACTAGCGGGAGTTACGAGCAGTACTTC

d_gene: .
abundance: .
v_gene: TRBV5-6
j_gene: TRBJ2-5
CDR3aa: CASSLASYQETQYF
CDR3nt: TGTGCCAGCAGCTTGGCCAGTTATCAAGAGACCCAGTACTTC

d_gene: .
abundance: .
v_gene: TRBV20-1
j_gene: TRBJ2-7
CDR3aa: CSAMDSSEQYF
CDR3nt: TGCAGTGCTATGGACAGTTCCGAGCAGTACTTC

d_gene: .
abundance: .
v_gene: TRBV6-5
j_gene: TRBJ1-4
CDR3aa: CASSPVGGALEKLFF
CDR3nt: TGTGCCAGCAGTCCCGTAGGGGGGGCGTTGGAAAAACTGTTTTTT

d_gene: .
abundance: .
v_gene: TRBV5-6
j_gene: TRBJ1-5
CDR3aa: CASSYYNQPQHF
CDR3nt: TGTGCCAGCAGCTACTACAATCAGCCCCAGCATTTT

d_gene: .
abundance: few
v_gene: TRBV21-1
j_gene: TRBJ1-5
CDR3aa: CASSRRTGSQGGNQPQHF
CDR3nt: TGTGCCAGCAGCAGAAGGACAGGGTCTCAGGGGGGCAATCAGCCCCAGCATTTT

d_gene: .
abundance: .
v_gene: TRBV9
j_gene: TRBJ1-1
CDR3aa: CASSVGGVNTEAFF
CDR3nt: TGTGCCAGCAGCGTAGGGGGGGTAAACACTGAAGCTTTCTTT

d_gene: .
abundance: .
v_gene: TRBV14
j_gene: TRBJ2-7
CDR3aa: CASSQSVYEQYF
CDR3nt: TGTGCCAGCAGCCAATCAGTTTACGAGCAGTACTTC

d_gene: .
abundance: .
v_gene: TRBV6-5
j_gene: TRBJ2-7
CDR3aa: CASSYSEEPPGYEQYF
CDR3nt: TGTGCCAGCAGTTACTCGGAGGAGCCCCCCGGCTACGAGCAGTACTTC

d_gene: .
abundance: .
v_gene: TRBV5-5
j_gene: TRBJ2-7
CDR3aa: CASIISAQRSYEQYF
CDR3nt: TGTGCCAGCATCATCTCAGCCCAGAGGTCCTACGAGCAGTACTTC

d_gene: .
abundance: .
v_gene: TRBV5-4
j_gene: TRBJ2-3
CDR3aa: CASSYERDTQYF
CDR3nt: TGTGCCAGCAGCTATGAGCGAGATACGCAGTATTTT

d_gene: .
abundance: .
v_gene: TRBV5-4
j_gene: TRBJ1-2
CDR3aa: CASSWGRQPNYGYTF
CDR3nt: TGTGCCAGCAGCTGGGGCCGACAGCCCAACTATGGCTACACCTTC

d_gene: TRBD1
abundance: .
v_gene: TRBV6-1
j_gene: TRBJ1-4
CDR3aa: CASSEREDRSEKLFF
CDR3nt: TGTGCCAGCAGTGAAAGGGAGGACAGGTCTGAAAAACTGTTTTTT

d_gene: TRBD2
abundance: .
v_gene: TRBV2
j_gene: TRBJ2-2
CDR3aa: CASSPRTSYGELFF
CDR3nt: TGTGCCAGCAGTCCCAGGACTAGCTACGGGGAGCTGTTTTTT

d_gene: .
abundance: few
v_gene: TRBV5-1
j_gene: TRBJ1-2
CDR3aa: CASSLYRVGDGYTF
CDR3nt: TGCGCCAGCAGCTTATACAGGGTTGGCGATGGCTACACCTTC

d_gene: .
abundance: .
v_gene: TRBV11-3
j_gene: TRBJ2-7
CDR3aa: CASSYIAGNEQYF
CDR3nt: TGTGCCAGCAGCTACATTGCGGGCAACGAGCAGTACTTC

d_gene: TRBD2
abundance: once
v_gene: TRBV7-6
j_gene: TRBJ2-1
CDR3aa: CASSPGTSGRGVYNEQFF
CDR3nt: TGTGCCAGCAGCCCCGGGACTAGCGGGAGGGGGGTCTACAATGAGCAGTTCTTC

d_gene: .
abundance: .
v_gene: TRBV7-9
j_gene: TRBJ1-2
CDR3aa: CASSLGVNYGYTF
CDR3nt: TGTGCCAGCAGCCTGGGAGTTAACTATGGCTACACCTTC

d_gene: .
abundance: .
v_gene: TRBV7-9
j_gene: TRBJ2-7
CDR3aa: CASSFDLSSWEQYF
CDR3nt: TGTGCCAGCAGCTTTGACTTATCTTCGTGGGAGCAGTACTTC

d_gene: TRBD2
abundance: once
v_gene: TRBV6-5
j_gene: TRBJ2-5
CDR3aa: CASSYESSGSRKTQYF
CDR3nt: TGTGCCAGCAGTTACGAGTCTAGCGGGAGTAGGAAGACCCAGTACTTC

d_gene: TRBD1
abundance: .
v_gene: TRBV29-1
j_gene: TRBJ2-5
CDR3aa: CSVERMTGEAQYF
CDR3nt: TGCAGCGTTGAGCGGATGACAGGGGAAGCCCAGTACTTC

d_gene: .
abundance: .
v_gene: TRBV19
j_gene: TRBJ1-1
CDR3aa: CASIQGGNTEAFF
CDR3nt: TGTGCCAGTATACAGGGCGGCAACACTGAAGCTTTCTTT

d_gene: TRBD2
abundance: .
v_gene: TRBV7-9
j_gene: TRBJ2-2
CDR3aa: CSSSLPGLAGGPRELFF
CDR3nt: TGTTCCAGCAGCCTCCCGGGACTAGCGGGAGGGCCCCGGGAGCTGTTTTTT